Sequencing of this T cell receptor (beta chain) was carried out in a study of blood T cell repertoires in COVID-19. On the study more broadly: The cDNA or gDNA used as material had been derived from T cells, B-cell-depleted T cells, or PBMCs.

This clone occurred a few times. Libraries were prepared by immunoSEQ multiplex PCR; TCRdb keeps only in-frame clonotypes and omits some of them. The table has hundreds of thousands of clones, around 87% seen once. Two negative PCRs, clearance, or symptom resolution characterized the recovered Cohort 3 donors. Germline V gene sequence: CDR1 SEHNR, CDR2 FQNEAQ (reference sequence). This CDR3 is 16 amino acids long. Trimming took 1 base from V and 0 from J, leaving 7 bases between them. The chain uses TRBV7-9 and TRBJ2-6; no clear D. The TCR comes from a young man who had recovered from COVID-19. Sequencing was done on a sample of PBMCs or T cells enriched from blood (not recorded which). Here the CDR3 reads CASSLEHSSGANVLTF. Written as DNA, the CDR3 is TGTGCCAGCAGCTTAGAGCACTCCTCTGGGGCCAACGTCCTGACTTTC.